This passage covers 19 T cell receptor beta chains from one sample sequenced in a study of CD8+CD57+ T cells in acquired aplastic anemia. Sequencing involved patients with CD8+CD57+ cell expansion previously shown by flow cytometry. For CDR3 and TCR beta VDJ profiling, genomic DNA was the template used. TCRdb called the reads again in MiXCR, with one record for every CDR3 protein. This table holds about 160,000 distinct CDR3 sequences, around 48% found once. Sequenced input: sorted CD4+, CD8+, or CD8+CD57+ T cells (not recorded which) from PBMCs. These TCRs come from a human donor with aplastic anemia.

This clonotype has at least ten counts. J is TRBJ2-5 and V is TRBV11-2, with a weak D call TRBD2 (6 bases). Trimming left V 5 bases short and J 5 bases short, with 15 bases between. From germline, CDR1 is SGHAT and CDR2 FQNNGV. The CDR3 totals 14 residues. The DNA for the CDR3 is TGTGCCAGCAGCCAGACTACTCGGGAGGAGACCCAGTACTTC. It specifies CASSQTTREETQYF. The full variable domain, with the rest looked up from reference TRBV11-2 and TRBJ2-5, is EAGVAQSPRYKIIEKRQSVAFWCNPISGHATLYWYQQILGQGPKLLIQFQNNGVVDDSQLPKDRFSAERLKGVDSTLKIQPAKLEDSAVYLCASSQTTREETQYFGPGTRLLVL.

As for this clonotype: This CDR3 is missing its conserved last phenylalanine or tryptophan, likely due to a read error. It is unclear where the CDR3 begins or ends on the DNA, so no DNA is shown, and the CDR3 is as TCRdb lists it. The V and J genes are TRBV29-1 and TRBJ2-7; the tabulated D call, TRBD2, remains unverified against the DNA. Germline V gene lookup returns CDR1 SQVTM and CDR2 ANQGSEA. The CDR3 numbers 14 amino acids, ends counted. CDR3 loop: CSVAFHSGAYERYY.

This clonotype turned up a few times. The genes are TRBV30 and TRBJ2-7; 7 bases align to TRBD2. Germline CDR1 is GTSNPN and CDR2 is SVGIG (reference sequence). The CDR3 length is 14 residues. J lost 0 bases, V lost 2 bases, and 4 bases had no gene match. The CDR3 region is CAWSSGRGSYEQYF. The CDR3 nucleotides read TGTGCCTGGAGTTCTGGGAGGGGCTCCTACGAGCAGTACTTC.

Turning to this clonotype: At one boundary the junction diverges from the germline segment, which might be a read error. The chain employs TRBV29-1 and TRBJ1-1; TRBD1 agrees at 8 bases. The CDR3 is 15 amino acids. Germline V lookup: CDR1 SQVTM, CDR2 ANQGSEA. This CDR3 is CSVEGQGIMNTEAFF. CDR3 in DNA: TGCAGCGTCGAAGGACAGGGAATCATGAACACTGAAGCTTTCTTT.

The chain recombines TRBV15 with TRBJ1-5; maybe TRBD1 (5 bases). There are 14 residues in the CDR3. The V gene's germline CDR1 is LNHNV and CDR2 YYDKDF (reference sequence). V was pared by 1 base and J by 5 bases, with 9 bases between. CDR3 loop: CATSRAGGDQPQHF. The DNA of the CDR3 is TGTGCCACCAGCAGAGCCGGGGGAGATCAGCCCCAGCATTTT.

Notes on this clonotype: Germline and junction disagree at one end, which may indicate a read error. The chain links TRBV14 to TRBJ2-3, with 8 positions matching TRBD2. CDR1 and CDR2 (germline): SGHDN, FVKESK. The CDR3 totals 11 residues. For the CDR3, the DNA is TGTGCCAGCAGCCCCGGGACTAGGCGTGCTTTT. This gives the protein CASSPGTRRAF.

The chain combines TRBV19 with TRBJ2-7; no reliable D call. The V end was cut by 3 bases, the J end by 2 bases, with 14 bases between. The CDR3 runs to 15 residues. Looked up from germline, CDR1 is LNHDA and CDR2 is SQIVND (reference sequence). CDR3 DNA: TGTGCCAGTAGTATCGGCTACGGTTGGGCCTACGAGCAGTACTTC. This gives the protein CASSIGYGWAYEQYF.

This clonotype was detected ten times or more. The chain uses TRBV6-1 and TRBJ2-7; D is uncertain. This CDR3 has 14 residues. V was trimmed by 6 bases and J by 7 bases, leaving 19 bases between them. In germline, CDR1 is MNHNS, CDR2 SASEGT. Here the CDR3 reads CASSPVRELTEQYF. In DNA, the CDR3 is TGTGCCAGCAGCCCCGTTCGAGAATTAACGGAGCAGTACTTC.

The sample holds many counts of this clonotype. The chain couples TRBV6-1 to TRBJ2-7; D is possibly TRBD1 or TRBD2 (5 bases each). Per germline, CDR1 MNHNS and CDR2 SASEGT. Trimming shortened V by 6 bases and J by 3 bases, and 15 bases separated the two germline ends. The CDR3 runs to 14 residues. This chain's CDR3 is CASRAGTGYYEQYF. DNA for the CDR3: TGTGCCAGCAGGGCCGGGACCGGATACTACGAGCAGTACTTC.

The CDR3 DNA reads TGTGCCAGCAGTTTAGTTGTCGGACGAGGGAACACTGAAGCTTTCTTT. This translates into CASSLVVGRGNTEAFF. This chain connects TRBV27 to TRBJ1-1; D gene unclear. The CDR3 totals 16 residues. Trimming stripped 2 bases from V and 1 base from J, with 14 bases between. Germline CDR1 reads MNHEY; CDR2 reads SMNVEV (reference sequence).

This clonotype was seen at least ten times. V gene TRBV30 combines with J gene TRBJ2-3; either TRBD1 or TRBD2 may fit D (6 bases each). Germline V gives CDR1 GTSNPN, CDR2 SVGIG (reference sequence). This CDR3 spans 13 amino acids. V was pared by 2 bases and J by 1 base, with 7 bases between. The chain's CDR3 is CAWSRGGTDTQYF. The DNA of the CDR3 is TGTGCCTGGAGTAGGGGGGGCACAGATACGCAGTATTTT.

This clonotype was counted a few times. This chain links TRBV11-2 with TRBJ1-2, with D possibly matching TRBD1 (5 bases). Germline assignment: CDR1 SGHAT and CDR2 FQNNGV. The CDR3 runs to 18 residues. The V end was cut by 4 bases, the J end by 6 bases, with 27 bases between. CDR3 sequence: CASSSSPGDSLSSDGYTF. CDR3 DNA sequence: TGTGCCAGCAGCTCCAGCCCGGGAGACAGTCTGTCTTCTGATGGCTACACCTTC.

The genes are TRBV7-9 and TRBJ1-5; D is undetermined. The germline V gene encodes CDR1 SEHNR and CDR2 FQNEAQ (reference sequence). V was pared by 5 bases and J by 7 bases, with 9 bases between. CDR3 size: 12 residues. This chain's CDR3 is CASSKGVQPQHF. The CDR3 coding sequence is TGTGCCAGCAGCAAGGGTGTGCAGCCCCAGCATTTT.

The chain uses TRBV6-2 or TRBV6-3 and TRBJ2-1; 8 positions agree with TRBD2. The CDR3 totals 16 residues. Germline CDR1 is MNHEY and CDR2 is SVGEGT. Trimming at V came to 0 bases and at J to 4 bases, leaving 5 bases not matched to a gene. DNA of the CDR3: TGTGCCAGCAGTTACTCCGGCCTAGCGGGTTACAATGAGCAGTTCTTC. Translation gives CASSYSGLAGYNEQFF.

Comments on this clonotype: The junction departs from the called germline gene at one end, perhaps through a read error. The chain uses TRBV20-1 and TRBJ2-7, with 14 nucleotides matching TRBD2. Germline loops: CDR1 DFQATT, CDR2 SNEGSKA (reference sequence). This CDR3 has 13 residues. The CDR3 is CAITGTSGSEQYF. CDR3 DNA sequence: TGTGCCATCACCGGGACTAGCGGGAGTGAGCAGTACTTC.

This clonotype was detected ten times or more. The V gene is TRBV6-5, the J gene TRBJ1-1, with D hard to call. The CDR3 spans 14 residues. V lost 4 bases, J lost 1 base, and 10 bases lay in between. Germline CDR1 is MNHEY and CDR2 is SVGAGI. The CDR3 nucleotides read TGTGCCAGCAGTTTCAGTTGGGGGAACACTGAAGCTTTCTTT. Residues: CASSFSWGNTEAFF.

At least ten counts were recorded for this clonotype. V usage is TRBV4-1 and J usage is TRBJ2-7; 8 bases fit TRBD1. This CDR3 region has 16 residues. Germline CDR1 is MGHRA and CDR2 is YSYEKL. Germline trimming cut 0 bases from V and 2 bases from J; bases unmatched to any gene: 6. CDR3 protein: CASSQDSEQGAYEQYF. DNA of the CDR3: TGCGCCAGCAGCCAAGATAGCGAACAGGGGGCCTACGAGCAGTACTTC.

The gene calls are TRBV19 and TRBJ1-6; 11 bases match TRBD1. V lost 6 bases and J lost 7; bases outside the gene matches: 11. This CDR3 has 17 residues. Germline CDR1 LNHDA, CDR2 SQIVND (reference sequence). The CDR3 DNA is TGTGCCAGTAGCCTCCTCCAGGGACAGGGGGGAAATTCACCCCTCCACTTT. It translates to CASSLLQGQGGNSPLHF.

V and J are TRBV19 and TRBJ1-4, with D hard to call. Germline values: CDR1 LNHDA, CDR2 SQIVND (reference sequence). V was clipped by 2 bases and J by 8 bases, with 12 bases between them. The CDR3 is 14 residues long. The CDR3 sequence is CASSIQGIGEKLFF. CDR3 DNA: TGTGCCAGTAGTATACAAGGGATCGGGGAAAAACTGTTTTTT.